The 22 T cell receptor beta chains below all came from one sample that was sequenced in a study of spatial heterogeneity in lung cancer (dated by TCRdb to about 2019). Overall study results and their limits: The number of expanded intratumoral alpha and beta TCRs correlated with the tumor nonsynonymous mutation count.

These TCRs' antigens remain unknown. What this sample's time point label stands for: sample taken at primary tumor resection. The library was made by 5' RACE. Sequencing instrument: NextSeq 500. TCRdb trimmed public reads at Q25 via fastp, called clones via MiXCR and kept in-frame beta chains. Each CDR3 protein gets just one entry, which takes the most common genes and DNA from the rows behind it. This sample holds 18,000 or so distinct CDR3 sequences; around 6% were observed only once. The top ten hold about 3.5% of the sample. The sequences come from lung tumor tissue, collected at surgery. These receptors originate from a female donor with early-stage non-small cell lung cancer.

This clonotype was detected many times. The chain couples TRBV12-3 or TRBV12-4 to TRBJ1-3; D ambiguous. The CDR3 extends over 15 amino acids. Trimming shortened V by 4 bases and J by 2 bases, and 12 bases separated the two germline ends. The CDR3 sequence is CASSSRWAAGNTIYF. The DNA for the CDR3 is TGTGCCAGCAGTTCCAGGTGGGCGGCTGGAAACACCATATATTTT.

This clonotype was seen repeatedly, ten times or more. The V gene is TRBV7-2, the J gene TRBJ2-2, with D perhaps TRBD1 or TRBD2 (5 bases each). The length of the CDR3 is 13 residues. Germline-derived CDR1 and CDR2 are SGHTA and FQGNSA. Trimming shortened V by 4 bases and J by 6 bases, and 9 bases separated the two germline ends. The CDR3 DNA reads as TGTGCCAGCAGCTCGAGGGGCGCCGGGGAGCTGTTTTTT. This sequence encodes CASSSRGAGELFF.

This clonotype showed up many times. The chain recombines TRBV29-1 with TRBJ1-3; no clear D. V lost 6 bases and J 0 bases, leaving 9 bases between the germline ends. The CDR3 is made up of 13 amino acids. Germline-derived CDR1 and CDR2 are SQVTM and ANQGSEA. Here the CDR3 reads CSVVKDSGNTIYF. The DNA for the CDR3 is TGCAGCGTGGTAAAGGACTCTGGAAACACCATATATTTT.

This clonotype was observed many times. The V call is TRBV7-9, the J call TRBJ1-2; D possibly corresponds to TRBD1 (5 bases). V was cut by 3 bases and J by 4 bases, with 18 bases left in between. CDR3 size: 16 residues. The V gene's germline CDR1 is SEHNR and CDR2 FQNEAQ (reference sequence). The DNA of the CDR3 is TGTGCCAGCAGCTTGGGCAGCTGGGGCCAGTCCTATGGCTACACCTTC. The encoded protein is CASSLGSWGQSYGYTF. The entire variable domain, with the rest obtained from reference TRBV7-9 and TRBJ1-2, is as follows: DTGVSQNPRHKITKRGQNVTFRCDPISEHNRLYWYRQTLGQGPEFLTYFQNEAQLEKSRLLSDRFSAERPKGSFSTLEIQRTEQGDSAMYLCASSLGSWGQSYGYTFGSGTRLTVV.

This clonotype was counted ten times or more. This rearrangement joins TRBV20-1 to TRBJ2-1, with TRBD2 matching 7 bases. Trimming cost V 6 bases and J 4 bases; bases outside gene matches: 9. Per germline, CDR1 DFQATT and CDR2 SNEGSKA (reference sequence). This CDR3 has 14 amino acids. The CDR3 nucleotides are TGCAGTGCCCAACTAGCGACGGGGTACAATGAGCAGTTCTTC. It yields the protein CSAQLATGYNEQFF.

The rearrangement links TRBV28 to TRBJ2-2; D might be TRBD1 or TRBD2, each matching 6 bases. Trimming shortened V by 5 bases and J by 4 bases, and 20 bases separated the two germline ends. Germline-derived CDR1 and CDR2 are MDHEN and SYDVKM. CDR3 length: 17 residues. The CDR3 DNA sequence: TGTGCCAGCAGTGTCGTCACAGGGAGGAGATTCACCGGGGAGCTGTTTTTT. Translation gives CASSVVTGRRFTGELFF.

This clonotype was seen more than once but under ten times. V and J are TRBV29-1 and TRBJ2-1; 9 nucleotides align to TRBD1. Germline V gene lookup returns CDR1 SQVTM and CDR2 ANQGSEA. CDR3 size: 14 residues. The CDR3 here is CSTRRDRGYNEQFF. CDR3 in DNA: TGCAGTACAAGACGAGACAGGGGGTACAATGAGCAGTTCTTC.

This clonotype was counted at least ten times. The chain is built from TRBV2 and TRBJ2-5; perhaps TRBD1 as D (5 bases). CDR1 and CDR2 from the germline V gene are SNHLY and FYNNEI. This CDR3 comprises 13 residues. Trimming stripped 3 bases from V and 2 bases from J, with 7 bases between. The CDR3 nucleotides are TGTGCCAGCAGTGATAGGGGACAAGAGACCCAGTACTTC. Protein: CASSDRGQETQYF.

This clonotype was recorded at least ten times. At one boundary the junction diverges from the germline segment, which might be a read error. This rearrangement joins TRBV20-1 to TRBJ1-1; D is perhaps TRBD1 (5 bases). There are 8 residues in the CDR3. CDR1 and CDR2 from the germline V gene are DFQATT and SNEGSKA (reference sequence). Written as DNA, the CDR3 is TGCAGTGCTAGAGAGGACATGTTT. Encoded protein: CSAREDMF.

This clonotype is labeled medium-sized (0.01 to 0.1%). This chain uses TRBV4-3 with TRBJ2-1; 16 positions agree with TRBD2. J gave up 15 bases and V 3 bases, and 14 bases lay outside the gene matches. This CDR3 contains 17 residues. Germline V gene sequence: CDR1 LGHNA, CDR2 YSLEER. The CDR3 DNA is TGCGCCAGCAGCCAGGCATACGGGACTAGCGGGAGGGAAAAGGTGTTCTTC. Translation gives CASSQAYGTSGREKVFF.

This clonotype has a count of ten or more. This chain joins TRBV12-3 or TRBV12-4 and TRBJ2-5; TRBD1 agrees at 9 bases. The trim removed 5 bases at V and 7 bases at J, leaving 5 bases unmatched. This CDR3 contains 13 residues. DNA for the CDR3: TGTGCCAGCAGTGAACAGGGGGCGGGGACCCAGTACTTC. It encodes CASSEQGAGTQYF.

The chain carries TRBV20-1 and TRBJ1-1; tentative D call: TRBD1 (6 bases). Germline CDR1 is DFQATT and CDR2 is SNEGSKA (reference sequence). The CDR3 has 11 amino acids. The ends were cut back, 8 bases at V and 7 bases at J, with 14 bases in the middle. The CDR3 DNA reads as TGCAGTTCGACAGGACCTAATGAAGCTTTCTTT. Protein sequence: CSSTGPNEAFF.

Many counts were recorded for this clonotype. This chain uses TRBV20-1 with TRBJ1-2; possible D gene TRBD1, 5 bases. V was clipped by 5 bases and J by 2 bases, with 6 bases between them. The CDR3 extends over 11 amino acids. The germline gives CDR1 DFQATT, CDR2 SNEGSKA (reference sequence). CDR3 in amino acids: CSAGDNYGYTF. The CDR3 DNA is TGCAGTGCTGGGGACAACTATGGCTACACCTTC.

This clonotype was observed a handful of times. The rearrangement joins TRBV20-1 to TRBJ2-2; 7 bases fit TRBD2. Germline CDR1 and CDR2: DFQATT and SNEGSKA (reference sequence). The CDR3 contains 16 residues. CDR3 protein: CSAPRGGRRSTGELFF. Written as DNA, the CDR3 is TGCAGCGCCCCTCGGGGAGGGAGAAGGAGCACCGGGGAGCTGTTTTTT.

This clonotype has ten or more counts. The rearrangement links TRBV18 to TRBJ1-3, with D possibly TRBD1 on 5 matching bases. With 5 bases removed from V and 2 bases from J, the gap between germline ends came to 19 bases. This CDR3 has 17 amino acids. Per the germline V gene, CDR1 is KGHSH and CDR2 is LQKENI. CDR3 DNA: TGTGCCAGCTCAATCCAGAGACAGCCAGTCCCTGGAAACACCATATATTTT. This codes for CASSIQRQPVPGNTIYF.

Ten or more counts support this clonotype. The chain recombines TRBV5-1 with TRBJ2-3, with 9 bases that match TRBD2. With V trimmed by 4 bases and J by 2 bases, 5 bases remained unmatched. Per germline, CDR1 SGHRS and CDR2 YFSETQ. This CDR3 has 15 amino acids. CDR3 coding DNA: TGCGCCAGCAGCCCCGGACTAGCGAACACAGATACGCAGTATTTT. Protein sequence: CASSPGLANTDTQYF.

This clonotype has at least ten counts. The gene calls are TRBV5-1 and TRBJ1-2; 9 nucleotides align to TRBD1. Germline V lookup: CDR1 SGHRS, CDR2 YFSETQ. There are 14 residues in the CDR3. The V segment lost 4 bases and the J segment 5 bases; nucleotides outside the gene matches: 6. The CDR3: CASSSRTGEYGYTF. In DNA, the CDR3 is TGCGCCAGCAGCAGTAGGACAGGGGAATATGGCTACACCTTC.

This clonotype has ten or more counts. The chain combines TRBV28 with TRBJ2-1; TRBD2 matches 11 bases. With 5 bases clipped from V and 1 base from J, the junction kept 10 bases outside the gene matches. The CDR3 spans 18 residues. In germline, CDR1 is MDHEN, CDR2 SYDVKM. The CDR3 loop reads CASSPSVAGGGSYNEQFF. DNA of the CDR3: TGTGCCAGCAGTCCAAGTGTAGCGGGAGGGGGGTCCTACAATGAGCAGTTCTTC. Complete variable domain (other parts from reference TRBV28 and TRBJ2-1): DVKVTQSSRYLVKRTGEKVFLECVQDMDHENMFWYRQDPGLGLRLIYFSYDVKMKEKGDIPEGYSVSREKKERFSLILESASTNQTSMYLCASSPSVAGGGSYNEQFFGPGTRLTVL.

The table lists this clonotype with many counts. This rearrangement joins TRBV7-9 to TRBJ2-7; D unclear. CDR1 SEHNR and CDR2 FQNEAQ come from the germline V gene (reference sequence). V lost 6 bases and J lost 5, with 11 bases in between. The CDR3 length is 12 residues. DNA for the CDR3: TGTGCCAGCAGTATCGGCGTACACGAGCAGTACTTC. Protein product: CASSIGVHEQYF.

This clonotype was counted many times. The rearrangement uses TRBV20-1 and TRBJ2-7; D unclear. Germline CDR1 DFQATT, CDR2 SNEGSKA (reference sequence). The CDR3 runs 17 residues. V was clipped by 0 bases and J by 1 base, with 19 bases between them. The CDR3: CSARDELQRIRSYEQYF. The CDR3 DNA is TGCAGTGCTAGAGATGAACTTCAACGTATACGATCCTACGAGCAGTACTTC.

The CDR3 DNA is TGTGCCAGCAGCTCCCGGGACAGGGACCACGAGCAGTACTTC. Protein product: CASSSRDRDHEQYF. The V gene is TRBV11-1, the J gene TRBJ2-7; 9 bases are shared with TRBD1. The CDR3 runs to 14 residues. CDR1 and CDR2 from the germline V gene are SGHAT and FQDESV (reference sequence). V lost 4 bases to trimming and J lost 5 bases; unmatched junction nucleotides: 6.

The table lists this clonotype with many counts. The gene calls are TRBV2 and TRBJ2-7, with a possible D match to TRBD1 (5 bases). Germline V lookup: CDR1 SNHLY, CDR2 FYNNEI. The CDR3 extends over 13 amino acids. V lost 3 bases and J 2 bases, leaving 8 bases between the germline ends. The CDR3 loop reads CASSDETAYEQYF. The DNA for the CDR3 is TGTGCCAGCAGTGATGAGACAGCCTACGAGCAGTACTTC. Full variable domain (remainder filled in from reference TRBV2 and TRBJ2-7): EPEVTQTPSHQVTQMGQEVILRCVPISNHLYFYWYRQILGQKVEFLVSFYNNEISEKSEIFDDQFSVERPDGSNFTLKIRSTKLEDSAMYFCASSDETAYEQYFGPGTRLTVT.